This TCR beta chain derives from a study of neurological immune-mediated disorders. Study-level results: Among 34 multiple sclerosis patients, phylogenetic grouping put the repertoires of 18 into a single related-CDR3 cluster, a possible signature.

This CDR3 is built from 14 residues. V lost 4 bases and J lost 1, with 10 bases in between. The germline V gene encodes CDR1 SEHNR and CDR2 FQNEAQ (reference sequence). Via MiXCR, TCRdb re-called the 5' RACE reads, giving one row per CDR3 protein. The repertoire holds roughly 60,000 distinct CDR3 sequences, with over 3.5% as singletons. This clonotype has a count of ten or more. What it recognizes is unknown. This chain joins TRBV7-9 and TRBJ1-1; D gene unclear. Sequenced sample: PBMCs. The sequence derives from a woman in her forties or fifties with multiple sclerosis. Here the CDR3 DNA reads TGTGCCAGCAGCTCGTGGACGGAGAACACTGAAGCTTTCTTT. This gives the protein CASSSWTENTEAFF.